This T cell receptor (beta chain) emerged from a study of T cells in Graves' hyperthyroidism and ophthalmopathy. Uncontrolled infection, other autoimmune disease, pregnancy or lactation disqualified patients from enrolment. Diagnosis rested on symptoms, serum thyroxine and TRAb, thyroid ultrasound, and orbital computed tomography. PBMCs were sourced from over 8.5 ml fresh peripheral blood. The CDR3 spans 18 residues. The germline V and J ends were trimmed by 1 base and 1 base, with 18 bases remaining between them. CDR1 is LGHNA and CDR2 is YNFKEQ in the germline V gene. Regarding the study as a whole: Patients with ophthalmopathy were separated from those with stable hyperthyroidism by a 13 V-J model.

In its sample, this clonotype was seen a few times. Its target is unknown. TCR beta CDR3 region amplification was performed from RNA transcripts. Primed by the HTBI set, a first-round RT-PCR was run on the TCR CDR3. TCRdb re-called the multiplex PCR reads with MiXCR, one entry per CDR3 protein. The data show around 620,000 distinct CDR3 sequences, 15% to 20% seen once. This sequence originates from a woman under 40 with Graves' hyperthyroidism. The sample was blood. The V gene is TRBV4-2, the J gene TRBJ2-3, with unresolved D. The CDR3 nucleotides are TGTGCCAGCAGCCAAGTTCCAGTAAGACTGTCAGGCACAGATACGCAGTATTTT. Amino acid sequence: CASSQVPVRLSGTDTQYF.